These T cell receptor beta chains were read from a single sample in a study of blood T cells in healthy people across ages. MiXCR was run by TCRdb on the 5' RACE reads, yielding one entry per CDR3 protein. Of approximately 1.5 million distinct CDR3 sequences listed, roughly 32% are singletons. Sequenced input: blood. The receptors come from a woman aged 30 to 39 in good health. Both conserved end residues are part of each CDR3. The D gene is left open where the match is weak. A clone size is listed for some rows: how often the clone was seen (once, few, many), or a class if it is expanded.

D	V	J	size	DNA	CDR3
NA	TRBV3-1	TRBJ2-3	few	TGTGCCAGCAGCTCAGCCCCCACAGATACGCAGTATTTT	CASSSAPTDTQYF
TRBD2	TRBV4-1	TRBJ2-3	few	TGCGCCAGCAGCAACATCCTAGCGGGAGGCGATACGCAGTATTTT	CASSNILAGGDTQYF
NA	TRBV5-1	TRBJ2-3	many	TGCGCCAGCAGCGCTGGAGGGTCCACAGATACGCAGTATTTT	CASSAGGSTDTQYF
TRBD2	TRBV3-1	TRBJ2-5	NA	TGTGCCAACAGCCGGGCTAGCGGAACCCAAGAGACCCAGTACTTC	CANSRASGTQETQYF
NA	TRBV29-1	TRBJ2-7	NA	TGCAGCGTTGAAGATCTCGGCTTACATAACTTC	CSVEDLGLHNF
TRBD2	TRBV28	TRBJ2-1	NA	TGTGCCAGCAGCCCCTCCGGAGGGACTACCCTTTACAATGAGCAGTTCTTC	CASSPSGGTTLYNEQFF
TRBD1	TRBV7-9	TRBJ1-4	few	TGTGCCAGCAGCTCTGCCGGGACAGGAGGAAAACTGTTTTTT	CASSSAGTGGKLFF
NA	TRBV24-1	TRBJ2-1	NA	TGTGCCACCAGTGAGCGGGCGGGCCTCTCCTACAATGAGCAGTTCTTC	CATSERAGLSYNEQFF
NA	TRBV3-1	TRBJ2-4	few	TGTGCCAGCAGCTACCAGGGCTTCGAAAACATTCAGTACTTC	CASSYQGFENIQYF
TRBD1	TRBV12-3/TRBV12-4	TRBJ2-3	NA	TGTGCCAGCAGCCGCCCATTAGACAGGGCTACAGATACGCAGTATTTT	CASSRPLDRATDTQYF
NA	TRBV3-1	TRBJ2-7	few	TGTGCCAGCAGCCGGACGGGTTCAGACTACGAGCAGTACTTC	CASSRTGSDYEQYF
TRBD1	TRBV12-3/TRBV12-4	TRBJ2-5	few	TGTGCCAGCAGTTTAGGTCCGCAGGGGGCAGAGACCCAGTACTTC	CASSLGPQGAETQYF
NA	TRBV6-1	TRBJ2-7	NA	TGTGCCAGCAGGACAATCGGGCTAGGTTCGAGCTCCTACGAGCAGTACTTC	CASRTIGLGSSSYEQYF
TRBD2	TRBV12-3/TRBV12-4	TRBJ2-3	NA	TGTGCCAGCAGCCGAGCGGGGGTCACAGATACGCAGTATTTT	CASSRAGVTDTQYF
NA	TRBV9	TRBJ2-7	NA	TGTGCCAGCAGCCTCCTAGGGGGGGGCTTTGAGCAGTACTTC	CASSLLGGGFEQYF
NA	TRBV3-1	TRBJ2-7	NA	TGTGCCAGCAGCCAAGATCCATCGAACGCCTACGAGCAGTACTTC	CASSQDPSNAYEQYF
NA	TRBV10-3	TRBJ2-1	many	TGTGCCACCATAAGCGCGAATGAGCAGTTCTTC	CATISANEQFF
NA	TRBV12-3/TRBV12-4	TRBJ2-7	few	TGTGCCAGCAGGGACGACGCCTCGTCCTACGAGCAGTACTTC	CASRDDASSYEQYF
NA	TRBV20-1	TRBJ1-2	few	TGCAGTGCTAGAGATTTAGACTCCAAGCCGGGTGGCTACACCTTC	CSARDLDSKPGGYTF
TRBD2	TRBV20-1	TRBJ2-1	many	TGCAGTGCTAATTCGCGGGGGAGCTCCTACAATGAGCAGTTCTTC	CSANSRGSSYNEQFF
TRBD2	TRBV7-3	TRBJ2-7	few	TGTGCCAGCAGTCCGGGGGCGGGAGGGCCCTACGAGCAGTACTTC	CASSPGAGGPYEQYF
NA	TRBV12-3/TRBV12-4	TRBJ2-3	once	TGTGCCAGCAGTTTGTGGGGGACCCCCGACCGTACGCAGTATTTT	CASSLWGTPDRTQYF
NA	TRBV5-1	TRBJ2-7	NA	TGCGCCAGCAGCTTGGGGACGGATATGGCCCTCTACGAGCAGTACTTC	CASSLGTDMALYEQYF